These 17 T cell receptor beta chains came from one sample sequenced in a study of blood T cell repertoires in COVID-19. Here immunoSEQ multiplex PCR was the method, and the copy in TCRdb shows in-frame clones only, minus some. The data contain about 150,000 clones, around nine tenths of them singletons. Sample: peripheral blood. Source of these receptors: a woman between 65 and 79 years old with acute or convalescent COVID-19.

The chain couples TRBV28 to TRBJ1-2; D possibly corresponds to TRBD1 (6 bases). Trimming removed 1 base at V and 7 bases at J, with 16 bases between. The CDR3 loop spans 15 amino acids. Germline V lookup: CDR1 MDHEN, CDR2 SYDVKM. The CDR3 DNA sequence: TGTGCCAGCAGTTTATCGACAGGCGGGCTCGGTGGCTACACCTTC. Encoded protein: CASSLSTGGLGGYTF.

CDR3 bases: TGTGCCAGCTCACCAACTCAAACAGTTTACAATGAGCAGTTCTTC. Its translation is CASSPTQTVYNEQFF. This chain joins TRBV18 and TRBJ2-1; D is unclear. The germline V gene encodes CDR1 KGHSH and CDR2 LQKENI. This CDR3 has 15 amino acids. With 2 bases removed from V and 4 bases from J, the gap between germline ends came to 12 bases.

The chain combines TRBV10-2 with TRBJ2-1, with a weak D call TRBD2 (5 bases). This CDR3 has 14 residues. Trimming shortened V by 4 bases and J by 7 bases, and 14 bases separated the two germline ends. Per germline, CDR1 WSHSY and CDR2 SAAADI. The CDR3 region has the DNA TGCGCCAGCAGTGCGTACGAGGGTGGGAATGAGCAGTTCTTC. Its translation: CASSAYEGGNEQFF.

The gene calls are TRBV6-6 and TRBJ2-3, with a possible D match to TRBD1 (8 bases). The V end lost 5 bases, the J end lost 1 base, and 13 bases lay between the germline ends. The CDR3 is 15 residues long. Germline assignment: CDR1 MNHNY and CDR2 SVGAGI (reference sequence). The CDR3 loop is CASSDTGGGTDTQYF. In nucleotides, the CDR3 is TGTGCCAGCAGTGACACAGGGGGGGGCACAGATACGCAGTATTTT.

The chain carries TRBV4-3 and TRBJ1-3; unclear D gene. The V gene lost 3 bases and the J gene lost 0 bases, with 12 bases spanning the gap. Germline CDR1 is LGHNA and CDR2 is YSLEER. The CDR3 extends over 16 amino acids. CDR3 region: CASSHDPSGSGNTIYF. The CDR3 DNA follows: TGCGCCAGCAGCCACGACCCCAGCGGCTCTGGAAACACCATATATTTT.

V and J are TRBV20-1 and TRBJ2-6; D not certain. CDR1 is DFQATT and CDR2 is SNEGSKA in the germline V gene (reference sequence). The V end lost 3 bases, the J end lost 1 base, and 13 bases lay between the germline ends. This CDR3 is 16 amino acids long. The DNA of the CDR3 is TGCAGTGCTAGTCCCAGGCAAATATCTGGGGCCAACGTCCTGACTTTC. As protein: CSASPRQISGANVLTF.

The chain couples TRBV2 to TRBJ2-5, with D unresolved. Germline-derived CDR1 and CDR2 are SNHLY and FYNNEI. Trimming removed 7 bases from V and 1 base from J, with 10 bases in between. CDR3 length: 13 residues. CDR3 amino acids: CASTRQLQETQYF. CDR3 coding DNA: TGTGCCAGCACCAGGCAGCTCCAAGAGACCCAGTACTTC.

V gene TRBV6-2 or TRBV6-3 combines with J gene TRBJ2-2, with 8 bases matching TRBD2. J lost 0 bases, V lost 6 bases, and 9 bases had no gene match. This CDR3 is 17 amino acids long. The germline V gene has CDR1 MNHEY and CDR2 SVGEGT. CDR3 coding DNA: TGTGCCAGCAGCGAAGGACCGGGGGGGGCGAACACCGGGGAGCTGTTTTTT. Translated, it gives CASSEGPGGANTGELFF.

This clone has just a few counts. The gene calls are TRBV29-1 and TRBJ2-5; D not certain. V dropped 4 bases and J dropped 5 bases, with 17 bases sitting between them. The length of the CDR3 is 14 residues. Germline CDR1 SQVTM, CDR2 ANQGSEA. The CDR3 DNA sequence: TGCAGCGTTGGCTCTACAGACGGATGGGAGACCCAGTACTTC. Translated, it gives CSVGSTDGWETQYF.

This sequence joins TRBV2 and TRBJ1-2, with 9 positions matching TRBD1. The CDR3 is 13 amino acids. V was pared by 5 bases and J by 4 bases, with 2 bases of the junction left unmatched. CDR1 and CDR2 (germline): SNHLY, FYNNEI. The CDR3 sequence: CASSSTGGYGYTF. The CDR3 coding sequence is TGTGCCAGCAGTTCGACAGGGGGCTATGGCTACACCTTC.

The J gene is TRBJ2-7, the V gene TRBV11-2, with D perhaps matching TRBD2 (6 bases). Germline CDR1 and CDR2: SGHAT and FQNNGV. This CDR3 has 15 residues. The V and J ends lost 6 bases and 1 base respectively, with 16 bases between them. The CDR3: CASRTNWGVSYEQYF. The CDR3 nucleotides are TGTGCCAGCAGAACGAATTGGGGGGTATCCTACGAGCAGTACTTC.

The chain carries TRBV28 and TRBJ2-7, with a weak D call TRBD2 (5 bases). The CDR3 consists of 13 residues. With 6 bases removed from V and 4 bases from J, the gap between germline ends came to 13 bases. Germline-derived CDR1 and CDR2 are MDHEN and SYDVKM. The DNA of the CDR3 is TGTGCCAGCAGCCCGGACTTGTCATACGAGCAGTACGTC. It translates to CASSPDLSYEQYV.

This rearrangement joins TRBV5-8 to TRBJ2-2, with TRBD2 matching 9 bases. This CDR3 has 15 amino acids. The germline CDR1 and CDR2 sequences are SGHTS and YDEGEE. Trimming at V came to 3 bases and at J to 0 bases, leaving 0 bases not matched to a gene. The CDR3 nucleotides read TGTGCCAGCAGCTCTAGCGGGGCGAACACCGGGGAGCTGTTTTTT. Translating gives CASSSSGANTGELFF.

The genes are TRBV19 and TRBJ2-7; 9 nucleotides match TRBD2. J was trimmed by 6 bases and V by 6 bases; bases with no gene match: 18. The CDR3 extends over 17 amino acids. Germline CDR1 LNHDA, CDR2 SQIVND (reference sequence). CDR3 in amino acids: CASSISLAGTTFGEQYF. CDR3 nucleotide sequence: TGTGCCAGTAGCATTTCCCTAGCGGGGACAACATTTGGCGAGCAGTACTTC.

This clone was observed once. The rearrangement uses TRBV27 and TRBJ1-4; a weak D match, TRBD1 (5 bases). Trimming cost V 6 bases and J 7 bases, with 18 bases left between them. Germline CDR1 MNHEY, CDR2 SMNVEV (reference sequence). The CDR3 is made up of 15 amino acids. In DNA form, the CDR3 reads TGTGCCAGCAGAAATAGTGGGGCGGAGGGTGAAAAACTGTTTTTT. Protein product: CASRNSGAEGEKLFF.

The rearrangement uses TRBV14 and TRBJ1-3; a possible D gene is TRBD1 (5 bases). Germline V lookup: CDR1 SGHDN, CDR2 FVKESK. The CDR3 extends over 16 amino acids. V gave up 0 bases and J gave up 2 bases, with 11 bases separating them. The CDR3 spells CASSQDWAGTGNTIYF. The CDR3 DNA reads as TGTGCCAGCAGCCAAGATTGGGCAGGGACTGGAAACACCATATATTTT. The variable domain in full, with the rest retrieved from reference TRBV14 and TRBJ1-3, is EAGVTQFPSHSVIEKGQTVTLRCDPISGHDNLYWYRRVMGKEIKFLLHFVKESKQDESGMPNNRFLAERTGGTYSTLKVQPAELEDSGVYFCASSQDWAGTGNTIYFGEGSWLTVV.

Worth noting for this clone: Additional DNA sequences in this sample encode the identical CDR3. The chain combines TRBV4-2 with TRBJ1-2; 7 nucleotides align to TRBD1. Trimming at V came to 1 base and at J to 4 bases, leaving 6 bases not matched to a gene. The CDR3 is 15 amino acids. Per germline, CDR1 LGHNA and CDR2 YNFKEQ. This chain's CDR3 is CASSQVTGVIYGYTF. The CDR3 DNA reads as TGTGCCAGCAGCCAAGTCACAGGGGTTATCTATGGCTACACCTTC.